A single sample gave rise to the 23 T cell receptor beta chains below, sequenced in a study of blood T cell repertoires in COVID-19. The data were produced by immunoSEQ multiplex PCR, yet TCRdb's version contains in-frame clones alone and is incomplete. This sample has around 150,000 clones; about 77% occur once, and the top ten carry 9% to 10%. Input material: peripheral blood. The source is a woman between 50 and 59 years old with active or convalescent COVID-19.

This clone was detected ten times or more. The V gene is TRBV28, the J gene TRBJ2-5, with a possible D match to TRBD2 (5 bases). CDR1 is MDHEN and CDR2 is SYDVKM in the germline V gene. V was clipped by 3 bases and J by 5 bases, with 16 bases between them. This CDR3 comprises 15 residues. CDR3 in amino acids: CASSFPFVSGETQYF. The CDR3 DNA is TGTGCCAGCAGTTTCCCGTTTGTGTCGGGGGAGACCCAGTACTTC. The complete variable domain, with remaining parts taken from reference TRBV28 and TRBJ2-5, reads DVKVTQSSRYLVKRTGEKVFLECVQDMDHENMFWYRQDPGLGLRLIYFSYDVKMKEKGDIPEGYSVSREKKERFSLILESASTNQTSMYLCASSFPFVSGETQYFGPGTRLLVL.

In its sample, this clone was seen a few times. The chain employs TRBV11-2 and TRBJ2-7; 10 bases line up with TRBD1. This CDR3 region has 18 residues. V shed 5 bases and J 0 bases; nucleotides not matched to a gene: 13. Germline-derived CDR1 and CDR2 are SGHAT and FQNNGV. The CDR3 coding sequence is TGTGCCAGCAGCCAGGGGACAGGGGCCTGGAGGAGCTCCTACGAGCAGTACTTC. It yields the protein CASSQGTGAWRSSYEQYF.

The V gene is TRBV7-2, the J gene TRBJ1-4; D is ambiguous. CDR1 SGHTA and CDR2 FQGNSA come from the germline V gene. The CDR3 is made up of 16 amino acids. V gave up 1 base and J gave up 6 bases, with 15 bases separating them. The CDR3 is CASSLGVRTGYEKLFF. CDR3 bases: TGTGCCAGCAGCTTAGGAGTCCGCACTGGTTATGAAAAACTGTTTTTT.

The rearrangement joins TRBV24-1 to TRBJ2-3; perhaps TRBD2 as D (5 bases). Trimming shortened V by 3 bases and J by 3 bases, and 9 bases separated the two germline ends. CDR3 length: 14 amino acids. The germline V gene has CDR1 KGHDR and CDR2 SFDVKD. The CDR3 DNA follows: TGTGCCACCAGTGATATCCTAGCAACAGATACGCAGTATTTT. It translates to CATSDILATDTQYF.

The rearrangement uses TRBV6-5 and TRBJ2-1; possible D gene TRBD1, 5 bases. CDR3 size: 15 residues. From germline, CDR1 is MNHEY and CDR2 SVGAGI. With 6 bases removed from V and 0 bases from J, the gap between germline ends came to 12 bases. CDR3 nucleotide sequence: TGTGCCAGCAGGCCCGACAGAGACTCCTACAATGAGCAGTTCTTC. This gives the protein CASRPDRDSYNEQFF.

The J gene is TRBJ1-2, the V gene TRBV29-1; TRBD1 aligns across 9 bases. The V segment lost 6 bases and the J segment 2 bases; nucleotides outside the gene matches: 7. Germline CDR1 reads SQVTM; CDR2 reads ANQGSEA. The CDR3 consists of 14 residues. CDR3 coding DNA: TGCAGCGTGGGGGGACAGGGAAGGAACTATGGCTACACCTTC. Encoded protein: CSVGGQGRNYGYTF.

This sequence joins TRBV28 and TRBJ1-4; 8 bases align to TRBD1. The germline CDR1 and CDR2 sequences are MDHEN and SYDVKM. J lost 7 bases, V lost 1 base, and 8 bases had no gene match. This CDR3 contains 16 residues. The CDR3 nucleotides read TGTGCCAGCAGTTTATTGGACAGGGTTGTCGGTGAAAAACTGTTTTTT. Its translation is CASSLLDRVVGEKLFF.

This clone was counted between two and nine times. Germline and junction disagree at one end, which may indicate a read error. The rearrangement uses TRBV7-7 and TRBJ2-5; 7 bases line up with TRBD1. Germline CDR1 is SSHAT and CDR2 is FNYEAQ (reference sequence). The CDR3 spans 15 residues. CDR3 DNA: TGTGCTAGCAGCTTAGGGGGCTCCTTGGGGGAGACCCAGTACTTC. Amino acids: CASSLGGSLGETQYF.

This rearrangement joins TRBV5-4 to TRBJ2-4; D is perhaps TRBD2 (6 bases). Trimming pared 6 bases from V and 1 base from J, leaving 14 bases between. The CDR3 covers 15 residues. Per germline, CDR1 SGHNT and CDR2 YYREEE (reference sequence). The CDR3 region is CASTDTGEAKNIQYF. The CDR3 coding sequence is TGTGCCAGCACCGATACGGGGGAGGCCAAAAACATTCAGTACTTC.

The V gene is TRBV4-2, the J gene TRBJ2-1, with TRBD2 matching 15 bases. The length of the CDR3 is 19 residues. Looked up from germline, CDR1 is LGHNA and CDR2 is YNFKEQ. J lost 0 bases, V lost 3 bases, and 6 bases had no gene match. CDR3 coding DNA: TGTGCCAGCAGCCACGGACTAGCGGGGGGGCCTAGCTCCTACAATGAGCAGTTCTTC. Translating gives CASSHGLAGGPSSYNEQFF.

The chain links TRBV5-6 to TRBJ2-2; D call uncertain. V was trimmed by 0 bases and J by 0 bases, leaving 9 bases between them. Germline CDR1 is SGHDT and CDR2 is YYEEEE. The length of the CDR3 is 16 residues. The CDR3 is CASSLAFQANTGELFF. The CDR3, as DNA: TGTGCCAGCAGCTTGGCCTTCCAGGCGAACACCGGGGAGCTGTTTTTT.

V and J are TRBV7-8 and TRBJ1-5; D remains unclear. Trimming took off 5 bases at V and 4 bases at J, with 12 bases between the two ends. Germline values: CDR1 SGHVS, CDR2 FQNEAQ. The CDR3 covers 14 residues. The CDR3 DNA reads TGTGCCAGCAGCGGGTTAACTAAAAATCAGCCCCAGCATTTT. It encodes CASSGLTKNQPQHF.

V and J are TRBV7-8 and TRBJ1-1; 9 bases align to TRBD1. The V gene's germline CDR1 is SGHVS and CDR2 FQNEAQ. The CDR3 extends over 14 amino acids. J was trimmed by 5 bases and V by 3 bases; bases with no gene match: 4. The DNA for the CDR3 is TGTGCCAGCAGCTTTGGGACAGGGCTTACTGAAGCTTTCTTT. It codes for CASSFGTGLTEAFF.

In this sample, this clone turned up once. This chain links TRBV19 with TRBJ1-2; D is unresolved. V lost 3 bases and J lost 0, with 11 bases in between. The length of the CDR3 is 15 residues. Germline V lookup: CDR1 LNHDA, CDR2 SQIVND (reference sequence). The CDR3 loop is CASSIWAGANYGYTF. The DNA of the CDR3 is TGTGCCAGTAGTATTTGGGCAGGCGCTAACTATGGCTACACCTTC.

Concerning this clone itself: The junction shows a germline mismatch at one end, possibly a read error. The CDR3: CASSSGQGSETQYF. The CDR3 nucleotides read TGTGCTAGCAGCTCAGGACAGGGGAGCGAGACCCAGTACTTC. The chain couples TRBV7-7 to TRBJ2-5; 9 bases agree with TRBD1. This CDR3 spans 14 amino acids. Germline V gene lookup returns CDR1 SSHAT and CDR2 FNYEAQ (reference sequence).

The chain has TRBV28 and TRBJ2-1; TRBD2 agrees at 12 bases. V was pared by 3 bases and J by 4 bases, with 1 base of the junction left unmatched. CDR3 length: 15 residues. CDR1 MDHEN and CDR2 SYDVKM come from the germline V gene. This CDR3 is CASSFLAGGYNEQFF. CDR3 DNA: TGTGCCAGCAGTTTTCTAGCGGGAGGGTACAATGAGCAGTTCTTC.

The chain uses TRBV9 and TRBJ2-7, with D perhaps TRBD1 (6 bases). CDR1 SGDLS and CDR2 YYNGEE come from the germline V gene. The V and J ends lost 4 bases and 6 bases respectively, with 11 bases between them. This CDR3 has 12 amino acids. CDR3 amino acids: CASSPQGSEQYF. DNA of the CDR3: TGTGCCAGCAGCCCTCAGGGGAGCGAGCAGTACTTC.

Here the CDR3 DNA reads TGTGCCAGCAGTTTCGCCCGGGAGGGGGGAGCCCTCGAGCAGTACTTC. Translating gives CASSFAREGGALEQYF. The chain uses TRBV27 and TRBJ2-7; 8 nucleotides match TRBD2. The J segment lost 6 bases and the V segment lost 3 bases, leaving 13 bases of the junction unmatched. This CDR3 comprises 16 residues. The germline V gene has CDR1 MNHEY and CDR2 SMNVEV (reference sequence).

The chain combines TRBV5-6 with TRBJ1-1, with D possibly being TRBD1 (5 bases). V dropped 4 bases and J dropped 7 bases, with 14 bases sitting between them. Germline loops: CDR1 SGHDT, CDR2 YYEEEE. CDR3 length: 13 amino acids. The CDR3 reads CASSIGGQGEAFF. CDR3 in DNA: TGTGCCAGCAGCATCGGAGGGCAGGGTGAAGCTTTCTTT.

This sequence joins TRBV6-5 and TRBJ1-1; D is perhaps TRBD1 (6 bases). Germline lookup yields CDR1 MNHEY and CDR2 SVGAGI. The V end was cut by 7 bases, the J end by 5 bases, with 17 bases between. The CDR3 has 14 amino acids. Here the CDR3 DNA reads TGTGCCAGCACGAAGGGGGGGCTAGGTACTGAAGCTTTCTTT. It encodes CASTKGGLGTEAFF.

The chain has TRBV10-3 and TRBJ2-1, with D tentatively TRBD1 (5 bases). V was cut by 4 bases and J by 8 bases, with 12 bases left in between. Per germline, CDR1 ENHRY and CDR2 SYGVKD. The length of the CDR3 is 13 residues. CDR3 loop: CAISARESDEQFF. As DNA, the CDR3 is TGTGCCATCAGTGCCAGGGAAAGCGATGAGCAGTTCTTC.

There are a few counts of this clone. The V call is TRBV6-5, the J call TRBJ1-5; D not resolved. From germline, CDR1 is MNHEY and CDR2 SVGAGI. CDR3 size: 12 residues. V was trimmed by 6 bases and J by 11 bases, leaving 14 bases between them. Here the CDR3 reads CASRRSLASQHF. The CDR3 nucleotides read TGTGCCAGCAGGCGGTCTCTTGCGTCCCAGCATTTT.

The table lists this clone with a few counts. The V and J genes are TRBV19 and TRBJ1-5; 8 nucleotides align to TRBD1. The J segment lost 2 bases and the V segment lost 5 bases, leaving 2 bases of the junction unmatched. The CDR3 has 14 amino acids. CDR1 and CDR2 from the germline V gene are LNHDA and SQIVND (reference sequence). CDR3 in amino acids: CASSPTGGNQPQHF. The CDR3 DNA reads TGTGCCAGTAGTCCGACAGGGGGCAATCAGCCCCAGCATTTT.